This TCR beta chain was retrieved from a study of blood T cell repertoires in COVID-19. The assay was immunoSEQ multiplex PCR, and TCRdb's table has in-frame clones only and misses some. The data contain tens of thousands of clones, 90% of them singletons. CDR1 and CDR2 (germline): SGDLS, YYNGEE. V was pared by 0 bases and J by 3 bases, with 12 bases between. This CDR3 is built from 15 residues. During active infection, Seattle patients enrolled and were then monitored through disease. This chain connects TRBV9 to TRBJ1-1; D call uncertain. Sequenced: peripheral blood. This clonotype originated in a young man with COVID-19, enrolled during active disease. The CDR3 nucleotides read TGTGCCAGCAGCGTAGAAGGACTTCGGGACACTGAAGCTTTCTTT. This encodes CASSVEGLRDTEAFF.